The clone carrying this T cell receptor beta chain has more than one count but fewer than ten. Source study methods: Scientists estimated how many nucleated cells there were by amplifying reference gene primers. The table came from immunoSEQ multiplex PCR; TCRdb's copy has only in-frame clones and leaves some out. That table is the source of V, J and clone size, and D and trimming were worked out from the DNA. The data contain about 150,000 clones, roughly nine tenths of them singletons. This sample was taken from a study of blood T cell repertoires in COVID-19. On the study more broadly: There were acute and convalescent COVID-19 samples, and they came from the United States, Italy and Spain. Sources were T cells, B-cell-depleted T cells, or PBMCs; the material itself was cDNA or gDNA.

V trimming: 2 bases; J trimming: 3 bases; junction bases outside the gene matches: 6. This CDR3 region has 16 residues. Looked up from germline, CDR1 is KGHSH and CDR2 is LQKENI. This chain connects TRBV18 to TRBJ2-7; TRBD2 agrees at 11 bases. Sequencing used peripheral blood. The TCR originated in a man aged 45-65 years with acute or convalescent COVID-19. The CDR3 DNA follows: TGTGCCAGCTCACCAAGGCCGGGACTAGCGGTCTACGAGCAGTACTTC. This codes for CASSPRPGLAVYEQYF. The full variable domain, completed using reference TRBV18 and TRBJ2-7, is NAGVMQNPRHLVRRRGQEARLRCSPMKGHSHVYWYRQLPEEGLKFMVYLQKENIIDESGMPKERFSAEFPKEGPSILRIQQVVRGDSAAYFCASSPRPGLAVYEQYFGPGTRLTVT.